One sample yielded the 16 T cell receptor beta chains listed below, sequenced in a study of blood T cell repertoires in COVID-19 (TCRdb year 2020). The library was produced with the immunoSEQ multiplex PCR assay. Drawn from immuneACCESS, this table holds only the in-frame rearrangements with V and J called that TCRdb kept. Clones are partly lost; checked studies trace under half to an unresolved V gene and leave the rest unexplained. The sample records 250,000 or so clones, around 89% of which are singletons. In total, the top ten clones hold roughly 2% of the sample. The sample comprised peripheral blood. The source of these receptors is an older woman with COVID-19, enrolled during active disease.

The chain recombines TRBV2 with TRBJ1-5, with D possibly being TRBD1 (5 bases). CDR1 SNHLY and CDR2 FYNNEI come from the germline V gene. The CDR3 is made up of 14 amino acids. Trimming left V 4 bases short and J 4 bases short, with 11 bases between. CDR3 DNA sequence: TGTGCCAGCAGTGTGGGGGGACTGAATCAGCCCCAGCATTTT. This translates into CASSVGGLNQPQHF.

The chain joins TRBV4-2 to TRBJ2-3; TRBD1 is a possible D gene (5 bases). This CDR3 contains 14 residues. The V end lost 1 base, the J end lost 7 bases, and 12 bases lay between the germline ends. Germline V lookup: CDR1 LGHNA, CDR2 YNFKEQ. The CDR3 DNA sequence: TGTGCCAGCAGCCAAGGACAGCTGGAGAATACGCAGTATTTT. Its protein product is CASSQGQLENTQYF.

V and J are TRBV9 and TRBJ1-3; TRBD1 is a possible D gene (6 bases). Germline CDR1 reads SGDLS; CDR2 reads YYNGEE. The V end was cut by 1 base, the J end by 6 bases, with 11 bases between. This CDR3 region has 14 residues. The CDR3 region has the DNA TGTGCCAGCAGCGTAATCCCAGGGGAAAACACCATATATTTT. Its protein is CASSVIPGENTIYF.

As concerns this clone: The identical CDR3 is also encoded by other nucleotide sequences in the sample. The rearrangement uses TRBV6-1 and TRBJ1-5, with a tentative D call TRBD1 (6 bases). Germline-derived CDR1 and CDR2 are MNHNS and SASEGT. The CDR3 covers 14 residues. The V end lost 3 bases, the J end lost 0 bases, and 6 bases lay between the germline ends. This chain's CDR3 is CASSDRGSNQPQHF. In DNA, the CDR3 is TGTGCCAGCAGTGACAGGGGTAGCAATCAGCCCCAGCATTTT.

V is TRBV6-4 and J is TRBJ2-3; 7 bases line up with TRBD2. J lost 1 base, V lost 6 bases, and 10 bases had no gene match. CDR1 MRHNA and CDR2 SNTAGT come from the germline V gene. The CDR3 has 16 amino acids. CDR3 region: CASSSGISAGTDTQYF. Here the CDR3 DNA reads TGTGCCAGCAGCAGCGGGATTTCTGCGGGCACAGATACGCAGTATTTT.

The chain links TRBV7-9 to TRBJ1-1; 7 bases agree with TRBD1. The CDR3 is 14 amino acids. V shed 6 bases, J shed 3 bases, and the junction held 7 bases outside the gene matches. Looked up from germline, CDR1 is SEHNR and CDR2 is FQNEAQ (reference sequence). The CDR3 reads CASSPDRSYTEAFF. CDR3 nucleotide sequence: TGTGCCAGCAGTCCGGACAGGAGCTACACTGAAGCTTTCTTT.

The chain employs TRBV14 and TRBJ1-4, with 8 bases matching TRBD1. The CDR3 has 15 residues. Germline CDR1 and CDR2: SGHDN and FVKESK. The J segment lost 8 bases and the V segment lost 9 bases, leaving 14 bases of the junction unmatched. In DNA form, the CDR3 reads TGTGCCAGAGCAGGACAGGGCGGGTTGGAGGAAAAACTGTTTTTT. This encodes CARAGQGGLEEKLFF.

J is TRBJ1-2 and V is TRBV9; 10 bases are shared with TRBD1. Trimming removed 3 bases from V and 1 base from J; junction bases left unmatched: 0. CDR3 size: 14 residues. Germline lookup yields CDR1 SGDLS and CDR2 YYNGEE. CDR3 sequence: CASSGTGGNYGYTF. The DNA for the CDR3 is TGTGCCAGCAGCGGGACAGGGGGTAACTATGGCTACACCTTC.

This clone was detected only once. The rearrangement joins TRBV18 to TRBJ1-1; D is undetermined. Trimming removed 6 bases from V and 1 base from J, with 6 bases in between. The CDR3 loop spans 12 amino acids. The germline CDR1 and CDR2 sequences are KGHSH and LQKENI. The chain's CDR3 is CASSSRNTEAFF. The CDR3 DNA reads as TGTGCCAGCTCTTCCAGGAACACTGAAGCTTTCTTT. The whole variable domain, filled in from reference TRBV18 and TRBJ1-1, reads NAGVMQNPRHLVRRRGQEARLRCSPMKGHSHVYWYRQLPEEGLKFMVYLQKENIIDESGMPKERFSAEFPKEGPSILRIQQVVRGDSAAYFCASSSRNTEAFFGQGTRLTVV.

The chain uses TRBV4-3 and TRBJ1-2; possible D gene TRBD1, 5 bases. V was pared by 1 base and J by 3 bases, with 15 bases between. The CDR3 loop spans 16 amino acids. The germline V gene has CDR1 LGHNA and CDR2 YSLEER. CDR3 DNA sequence: TGCGCCAGCAGCCAAGGTGGTCAGGGATGGGACTATGGCTACACCTTC. Protein product: CASSQGGQGWDYGYTF.

The chain links TRBV3-1 (or the pseudogene TRBV3-2) to TRBJ1-5; 8 nucleotides line up with TRBD1. Germline V gene data show CDR1 as LGHDT and CDR2 as YNNKEL (reference sequence). The CDR3 is 22 residues long. With 1 base clipped from V and 3 bases from J, the junction kept 23 bases outside the gene matches. CDR3 loop: CASSQGQGSERGQGAFNQPQHF. CDR3 bases: TGTGCCAGCAGCCAAGGCCAAGGCAGTGAGAGGGGTCAGGGGGCATTCAATCAGCCCCAGCATTTT.

This rearrangement joins TRBV2 to TRBJ1-1, with 10 bases fitting TRBD1. This CDR3 is built from 20 residues. V lost 6 bases to trimming and J lost 0 bases; unmatched junction nucleotides: 19. Germline assignment: CDR1 SNHLY and CDR2 FYNNEI. Here the CDR3 DNA reads TGTGCCAGCAGGGCGGACAGGGGGGTGATGGGTGCTAAGTTGAACACTGAAGCTTTCTTT. Protein sequence: CASRADRGVMGAKLNTEAFF.

The gene calls are TRBV6-4 and TRBJ1-2; a weak D match, TRBD1 (6 bases). Looked up from germline, CDR1 is MRHNA and CDR2 is SNTAGT. V was pared by 6 bases and J by 2 bases, with 16 bases between. This CDR3 region has 15 residues. The DNA of the CDR3 is TGTGCCAGCAGCCGGGACACATCCGCGAACTATGGCTACACCTTC. As protein: CASSRDTSANYGYTF.

About this clone itself: The same CDR3 also results from other DNA sequences found in this sample. The chain uses TRBV5-1 and TRBJ1-1; 8 bases map to TRBD1. CDR3 length: 14 amino acids. V lost 2 bases, J lost 1 base, and 1 base stayed unmatched. The V gene's germline CDR1 is SGHRS and CDR2 YFSETQ. CDR3 DNA sequence: TGCGCCAGCAGCTTCGACAGGGGGAACACTGAAGCTTTCTTT. It translates to CASSFDRGNTEAFF.

The chain recombines TRBV2 with TRBJ1-5, with 9 bases that match TRBD1. Germline trimming cut 11 bases from V and 3 bases from J; bases unmatched to any gene: 5. Germline values: CDR1 SNHLY, CDR2 FYNNEI. This CDR3 is 13 amino acids long. This CDR3 reads CAGTGSTNQPQHF. The CDR3 DNA sequence: TGTGCCGGGACAGGGTCAACCAATCAGCCCCAGCATTTT.

This sequence joins TRBV6-5 and TRBJ2-7, with 10 bases fitting TRBD1. J lost 6 bases, V lost 6 bases, and 5 bases had no gene match. There are 13 residues in the CDR3. Per the germline V gene, CDR1 is MNHEY and CDR2 is SVGAGI. The CDR3 nucleotides are TGTGCCAGCAGCGGACAGGGGGGTGGCGAGCAGTACTTC. It translates to CASSGQGGGEQYF.